Listed here is a single T cell receptor beta chain. This table comes from immunoSEQ multiplex PCR, and its TCRdb copy is limited to in-frame clones, with some not included. Of about 190,000 clones in the sample, approximately 84% were seen once. These data come from a study of blood T cell repertoires in COVID-19. Across the study: In each case, the material was cDNA or gDNA derived from T cells, B-cell-depleted T cells, or PBMCs.

Trimming took off 1 base at V and 4 bases at J, with 7 bases between the two ends. Germline lookup yields CDR1 LNHDA and CDR2 SQIVND (reference sequence). CDR3 size: 13 residues. The chain couples TRBV19 to TRBJ1-2; unclear D gene. The receptor was derived from a woman older than 75 with acute or convalescent COVID-19. The sequenced sample consisted of peripheral blood. The CDR3 nucleotides read TGTGCCAGTAGTATAGGGCGGTCCTATGGCTACACCTTC. Amino acid sequence: CASSIGRSYGYTF.